This T cell receptor beta chain is drawn from a study of control samples from healthy donors and cancer patients. Sequenced by immunoSEQ multiplex PCR; TCRdb stores in-frame clones only, minus some. This listing includes roughly 190,000 clones. The sequenced sample consisted of blood. This clonotype was sampled from a woman between 25 and 40 years old in good health.

The CDR3 region is CASTFAGGETQYF. The CDR3, as DNA: TGTGCCAGCACCTTCGCTGGGGGGGAGACCCAGTACTTC. The chain has TRBV3-1 (or the pseudogene TRBV3-2) and TRBJ2-5; D may be TRBD2 (6 bases). This CDR3 has 13 amino acids. Germline assignment: CDR1 LGHDT and CDR2 YNNKEL (reference sequence). Deletions cut 7 bases from V and 5 bases from J, with 14 bases between.